Listed below are T cell receptor delta chains from one sample, sequenced in a study of Vδ1+ human thymocytes. TCRdb repeated clone calling on the multiplex PCR reads with CATT. The sample contains 70,000 or so delta-chain clones, roughly a third of which appear only once. Sequenced input: Vdelta1+ gamma-delta thymocytes from the thymus. The receptors originated from a boy younger than two who had congenital heart surgery. CDR3s include the opening cysteine and the closing phenylalanine or tryptophan. Each record gives: J gene, V gene, clone size, CDR3 length, CDR3 protein. The size entry is marked missing in some rows and otherwise reads once, few, many or a size class.

TRDJ1,TRDV1,few,14,CALGDAPSIGKLIF
TRDJ1,TRDV1,-,17,CALGELGIRGDTDKLIF
TRDJ1,TRDV1,-,12,CALGALTDKLIF
TRDJ1,TRDV1,once,24,CALGGPNSYCFNWGIRGSTDKLIF
TRDJ1,TRDV1,few,14,CALGFLLNCDKLIF
TRDJ1,TRDV1,-,16,CALGEALAPYTDKLIF
TRDJ1,TRDV1,-,18,CALGDPPSPTVYTDKLIF
TRDJ1,TRDV1,few,18,CALGERPGDTGYTDKLIF
TRDJ1,TRDV1,few,17,CALGEGLTTLSTDKLIF
TRDJ1,TRDV1,-,21,CALGEKPTRVLGVLYTDKLIF
TRDJ1,TRDV1,-,25,CALGVDQKAAGISDWGIRSGDKLIF
TRDJ1,TRDV1,-,19,CALGTQFLRGYRYTDKLIF
TRDJ1,TRDV1,few,15,CALGELSIRPDKLIF
TRDJ1,TRDV1,-,18,CALGENSYWGFYTDKLIF
TRDJ1,TRDV1,-,21,CALGELPFLPSTGGFSDKLIF
TRDJ1,TRDV1,-,24,CALGGAFLRSWAGGYVPYTDKLIF
TRDJ1,TRDV2,few,15,CACDTGGHYTDKLIF
TRDJ1,TRDV1,few,20,CALGNYVPNWGILWTDKLIF
TRDJ1,TRDV1,-,20,CALGESLLRTGAWVADKLIF
TRDJ1,TRDV1,few,18,CALGDQRWGTRYTDKLIF
TRDJ1,TRDV1,-,17,CALGEELGTSYTDKLIF
TRDJ1,TRDV1,-,17,CALGDDEGSPAHPGLIF
TRDJ3,TRDV2,few,14,CACPYPWDTRQMFF
TRDJ1,TRDV1,-,23,CALGELSPPLGLLGDKETDKLIF
TRDJ1,TRDV1,few,21,CALKDGGYANPSPTYTDKLIF
TRDJ2,TRDV1,-,19,CALGLQTFLLRALTAQLFF
TRDJ1,TRDV1,-,23,CALGEPVGVYVSGGRRSPDKLIF
TRDJ3,TRDV1,few,19,CALGELRGDVSWDTRQMFF
TRDJ1,TRDV1,few,22,CALGELSANSNRGDGYTDKLIF
TRDJ1,TRDV1,few,21,CALGEFVGSPYWGSRGDKLIF
TRDJ1,TRDV1,-,22,CALGERLGGPGFWGLYTDKLIF
TRDJ1,TRDV1,few,20,CALGEPSLSCGDPLTDKLIF
TRDJ1,TRDV1,-,20,CALGGTLRAFPLLGDTKLIF
TRDJ1,TRDV1,-,22,CALGDSLPTVLHYRKHTDKLIF
TRDJ1,TRDV1,few,19,CALGELGNWGPNRDDKLIF
TRDJ1,TRDV1,-,16,CALGEPPGDATDKLIF
TRDJ1,TRDV1,-,22,CALGSSPSYIFWGIRLTDKLIF
TRDJ1,TRDV1,few,20,CALGELGWLWGIPYTDKLIF
TRDJ1,TRDV1,-,23,CALGAPHGLPRTGGLAYTDKLIF
TRDJ1,TRDV1,few,18,CALGELFPGPGFTDKLIF
TRDJ1,TRDV1,few,19,CALGELAWGFAGGSDKLIF
TRDJ1,TRDV1,-,15,CALGEGNFSMGKLIF
TRDJ1,TRDV1,-,22,CALGELVIPLLVEDTRSDKLIF